This T cell receptor beta chain was obtained from a study of blood T cell repertoires in COVID-19. Here immunoSEQ multiplex PCR was the method, and the copy in TCRdb shows in-frame clones only, minus some. In the table there are about 73,000 clones, under 95% of which are singletons. The clonotype originates from an elderly woman with active or convalescent COVID-19. Material: peripheral blood.

The CDR3 region is CASSSPRVRYEQYF. The CDR3 DNA sequence: TGTGCCAGCAGCTCCCCGCGGGTCCGCTACGAGCAGTACTTC. The V gene is TRBV11-2, the J gene TRBJ2-7, with D maybe TRBD2 (5 bases). This CDR3 contains 14 residues. Germline values: CDR1 SGHAT, CDR2 FQNNGV. Deletions cut 4 bases from V and 3 bases from J, with 13 bases between. Supplemented by reference TRBV11-2 and TRBJ2-7, the full variable domain reads EAGVAQSPRYKIIEKRQSVAFWCNPISGHATLYWYQQILGQGPKLLIQFQNNGVVDDSQLPKDRFSAERLKGVDSTLKIQPAKLEDSAVYLCASSSPRVRYEQYFGPGTRLTVT.